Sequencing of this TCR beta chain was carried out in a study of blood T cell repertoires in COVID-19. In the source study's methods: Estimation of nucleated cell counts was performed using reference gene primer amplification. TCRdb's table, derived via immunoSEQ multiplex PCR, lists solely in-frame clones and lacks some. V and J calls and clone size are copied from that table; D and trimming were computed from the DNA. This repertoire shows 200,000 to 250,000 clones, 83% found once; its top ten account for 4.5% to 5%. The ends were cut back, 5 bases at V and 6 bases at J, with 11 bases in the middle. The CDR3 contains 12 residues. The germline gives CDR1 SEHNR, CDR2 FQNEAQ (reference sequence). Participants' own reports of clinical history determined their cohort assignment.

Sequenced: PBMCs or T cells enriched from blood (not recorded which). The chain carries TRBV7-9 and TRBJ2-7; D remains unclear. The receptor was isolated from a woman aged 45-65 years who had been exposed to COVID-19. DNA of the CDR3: TGTGCCAGCAGCCAAATGGCCAGCGAGCAGTACTTC. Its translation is CASSQMASEQYF.